The 7 T cell receptor beta chains presented below share a single source sample, sequenced in a study of blood T cell repertoires in COVID-19. The data were produced by immunoSEQ multiplex PCR, yet TCRdb's version contains in-frame clones alone and is incomplete. The data contain 180,000 or so clones, around 86% of them seen just once; the ten biggest clones take up more than 0.75%. Input material: peripheral blood. Receptor source: a man between 18 and 29 years old with acute or convalescent COVID-19.

The chain employs TRBV11-2 and TRBJ2-7; 7 nucleotides align to TRBD2. This CDR3 region has 13 residues. Germline values: CDR1 SGHAT, CDR2 FQNNGV. V lost 5 bases and J lost 4; bases outside the gene matches: 5. Written as DNA, the CDR3 is TGTGCCAGCAGCCCGGGACTACAATACGAGCAGTACGTC. This encodes CASSPGLQYEQYV.

This clone was seen a few times. The chain employs TRBV5-1 and TRBJ2-2, with TRBD2 matching 10 bases. This CDR3 has 15 residues. CDR1 and CDR2 from the germline V gene are SGHRS and YFSETQ. The J segment lost 5 bases and the V segment lost 0 bases, leaving 1 base of the junction unmatched. This CDR3 is CASSLELAGTGELFF. In DNA, the CDR3 is TGCGCCAGCAGCTTGGAACTAGCGGGGACCGGGGAGCTGTTTTTT.

The CDR3 sequence is CASSLPTGTGVYEQYF. For the CDR3, the DNA is TGTGCCAGCAGCTTACCAACCGGGACAGGGGTCTACGAGCAGTACTTC. This chain connects TRBV7-9 to TRBJ2-7; 10 bases map to TRBD1. There are 16 residues in the CDR3. V lost 2 bases, J lost 3 bases, and 7 bases stayed unmatched. Germline V CDR1 and CDR2: SEHNR, FQNEAQ (reference sequence).

The chain couples TRBV5-1 to TRBJ1-2, with 8 bases that match TRBD1. CDR1 SGHRS and CDR2 YFSETQ come from the germline V gene. The V segment lost 0 bases and the J segment 4 bases; nucleotides outside the gene matches: 14. The CDR3 has 18 amino acids. The CDR3 DNA follows: TGCGCCAGCAGCTTGGCCCCCAATACCGGACAGGGAGGCTATGGCTACACCTTC. It encodes CASSLAPNTGQGGYGYTF.

This clone was seen a few times. The chain links TRBV27 to TRBJ2-6; TRBD1 is a possible D gene (6 bases). There are 16 residues in the CDR3. The ends were cut back, 2 bases at V and 4 bases at J, with 12 bases in the middle. Germline V CDR1 and CDR2: MNHEY, SMNVEV (reference sequence). CDR3 residues: CASSLQGSIGANVLTF. In DNA form, the CDR3 reads TGTGCCAGCAGTTTACAGGGGAGTATCGGGGCCAACGTCCTGACTTTC.

The V call is TRBV18, the J call TRBJ1-5, with no clear D. The CDR3 extends over 15 amino acids. Germline loops: CDR1 KGHSH, CDR2 LQKENI. V lost 4 bases and J 2 bases, leaving 12 bases between the germline ends. CDR3: CASSQQYGGNQPQHF. The CDR3 nucleotides read TGTGCCAGCTCACAACAGTATGGTGGCAATCAGCCCCAGCATTTT.

The genes are TRBV29-1 and TRBJ1-1; TRBD1 might be the D (6 bases). Germline V gives CDR1 SQVTM, CDR2 ANQGSEA. The CDR3 consists of 13 residues. The V end was cut by 6 bases, the J end by 1 base, with 12 bases between. The chain's CDR3 is CSVEDSKNTEAFF. The CDR3 DNA reads TGCAGCGTAGAGGACAGTAAGAACACTGAAGCTTTCTTT.